A selection of T cell receptor beta chains follows, all from one sample in a study of shared clonotypes between healthy human individuals. Sequencing was performed with immunoSEQ multiplex PCR; in TCRdb, only in-frame clones are kept and a portion is missing. The sample has 90,000 to 130,000 clones, 68% seen once; the top ten hold around 26%. Specimen: memory CD8+ T cells sorted from blood. These receptors were collected from a woman in her 30s in good health. Each CDR3 is given with its conserved first and last residue. The order of the fields is clone size, J gene, D gene, V gene, CDR3 protein, CDR3 DNA. D genes are given only for firm matches. Size is omitted from some rows. Given values are once, few, many or a class for expanded clones.

clone_size: NA; j_call: TRBJ2-1; d_call: TRBD1; v_call: TRBV29-1; cdr3_aa: CSAGTGEHNEQFF; cdr3_nt: TGCAGCGCCGGGACAGGGGAGCACAATGAGCAGTTCTTC
clone_size: NA; j_call: TRBJ1-5; d_call: NA; v_call: TRBV7-9; cdr3_aa: CASSLWGNQPQHF; cdr3_nt: TGTGCCAGCAGCCTCTGGGGTAATCAGCCCCAGCATTTT
clone_size: NA; j_call: TRBJ1-4; d_call: TRBD1; v_call: TRBV7-9; cdr3_aa: CASSLRAGTVNEKLFF; cdr3_nt: TGTGCCAGCAGCTTAAGGGCCGGGACAGTTAATGAAAAACTGTTTTTT
clone_size: NA; j_call: TRBJ2-2; d_call: NA; v_call: TRBV5-4; cdr3_aa: CASSLTGQNTGELFF; cdr3_nt: TGTGCCAGCAGCTTGACAGGACAGAACACCGGGGAGCTGTTTTTT
clone_size: NA; j_call: TRBJ2-6; d_call: NA; v_call: TRBV7-6; cdr3_aa: CASSLARARVRAGANVLTF; cdr3_nt: TGTGCCAGCAGCTTAGCGCGGGCCAGGGTGAGGGCTGGGGCCAACGTCCTGACTTTC
clone_size: few; j_call: TRBJ2-1; d_call: NA; v_call: TRBV10-2; cdr3_aa: CASSEWTLYNEQFF; cdr3_nt: TGCGCCAGCAGTGAGTGGACACTTTACAATGAGCAGTTCTTC
clone_size: few; j_call: TRBJ2-7; d_call: TRBD2; v_call: TRBV6-5; cdr3_aa: CASSYRTSPYYEQYF; cdr3_nt: TGTGCCAGCAGCTACCGGACTAGCCCCTACTACGAGCAGTACTTC
clone_size: NA; j_call: TRBJ2-7; d_call: NA; v_call: TRBV4-2; cdr3_aa: CASSRSETAFTYEQYF; cdr3_nt: TGTGCCAGCAGCCGCTCCGAGACGGCCTTCACCTACGAGCAGTACTTC
clone_size: NA; j_call: TRBJ2-7; d_call: NA; v_call: TRBV4-1; cdr3_aa: CASSLVEGGEQYF; cdr3_nt: TGCGCCAGCAGCCTTGTCGAGGGGGGCGAGCAGTACTTC
clone_size: NA; j_call: TRBJ2-7; d_call: NA; v_call: TRBV19; cdr3_aa: CASSIRDSYEQYF; cdr3_nt: TGTGCCAGTAGTATCAGGGACTCCTACGAGCAGTACTTC
clone_size: NA; j_call: TRBJ1-2; d_call: NA; v_call: TRBV11-2; cdr3_aa: CASSPIAGSGNGYTF; cdr3_nt: TGTGCCAGCAGCCCGATCGCAGGGTCTGGTAATGGCTACACCTTC
clone_size: NA; j_call: TRBJ1-1; d_call: NA; v_call: TRBV28; cdr3_aa: CASSLTLAGINTEAFF; cdr3_nt: TGTGCCAGCAGTTTAACCTTGGCGGGAATAAACACTGAAGCTTTCTTT
clone_size: many; j_call: TRBJ2-3; d_call: TRBD1; v_call: TRBV25-1; cdr3_aa: CASRGTGGETDTQYF; cdr3_nt: TGTGCCAGCAGAGGTACAGGGGGCGAAACAGATACGCAGTATTTT
clone_size: NA; j_call: TRBJ1-2; d_call: TRBD1; v_call: TRBV5-1; cdr3_aa: CASSLRTGNYGYTF; cdr3_nt: TGCGCCAGCAGCTTACGGACAGGGAACTATGGCTACACCTTC
clone_size: NA; j_call: TRBJ1-5; d_call: NA; v_call: TRBV6-5; cdr3_aa: CASSPRGVGNQPQHF; cdr3_nt: TGTGCCAGCAGTCCCAGGGGAGTCGGCAATCAGCCCCAGCATTTT
clone_size: NA; j_call: TRBJ2-5; d_call: NA; v_call: TRBV2; cdr3_aa: CASRRTSQETQYF; cdr3_nt: TGTGCCAGCAGAAGGACATCCCAAGAGACCCAGTACTTC
clone_size: NA; j_call: TRBJ2-7; d_call: TRBD2; v_call: TRBV27; cdr3_aa: CASSFLLAGVSHEQYF; cdr3_nt: TGTGCCAGCAGTTTCCTCCTAGCGGGAGTTTCCCACGAGCAGTACTTC
clone_size: few; j_call: TRBJ2-2; d_call: NA; v_call: TRBV4-1; cdr3_aa: CASSHTGTAPSGELFF; cdr3_nt: TGCGCCAGCAGCCACACCGGGACCGCTCCCTCCGGGGAGCTGTTTTTT
clone_size: NA; j_call: TRBJ2-7; d_call: NA; v_call: TRBV28; cdr3_aa: CASSLFGRTYEQYF; cdr3_nt: TGTGCCAGCAGTTTATTTGGAAGAACCTACGAGCAGTACTTC
clone_size: NA; j_call: TRBJ2-3; d_call: NA; v_call: TRBV25-1; cdr3_aa: CASTGTDTQYF; cdr3_nt: TGTGCCAGCACAGGGACAGATACGCAGTATTTT
clone_size: few; j_call: TRBJ1-5; d_call: NA; v_call: TRBV27; cdr3_aa: CASSVINQPQHF; cdr3_nt: TGTGCCAGCAGTGTCATAAATCAGCCCCAGCATTTT
clone_size: NA; j_call: TRBJ2-7; d_call: NA; v_call: TRBV7-9; cdr3_aa: CASSLQGNPRDEQYF; cdr3_nt: TGTGCCAGCAGCTTACAAGGGAACCCGAGAGACGAGCAGTACTTC
clone_size: NA; j_call: TRBJ2-7; d_call: TRBD2; v_call: TRBV7-9; cdr3_aa: CASSTSGVYEQYF; cdr3_nt: TGTGCCAGCAGCACTAGCGGGGTCTACGAGCAGTACTTC
clone_size: NA; j_call: TRBJ2-3; d_call: NA; v_call: TRBV5-4; cdr3_aa: CASSLALSSSTDTQYF; cdr3_nt: TGTGCCAGCAGCTTGGCGCTCTCATCTAGCACAGATACGCAGTATTTT
clone_size: once; j_call: TRBJ2-7; d_call: TRBD1; v_call: TRBV18; cdr3_aa: CASSPDRDEQYF; cdr3_nt: TGTGCCAGCTCACCAGACAGGGACGAGCAGTACTTC
clone_size: few; j_call: TRBJ2-1; d_call: TRBD2; v_call: TRBV4-1; cdr3_aa: CASSRLTSGRPRLQQFF; cdr3_nt: TGCGCCAGCAGCCGCCTAACTAGCGGGAGGCCGAGACTGCAGCAGTTCTTC
clone_size: NA; j_call: TRBJ2-5; d_call: TRBD1; v_call: TRBV9; cdr3_aa: CASSVGGTGQETQYF; cdr3_nt: TGTGCCAGCAGCGTAGGTGGGACAGGGCAAGAGACCCAGTACTTC
clone_size: NA; j_call: TRBJ1-1; d_call: NA; v_call: TRBV29-1; cdr3_aa: CSVPLGTEAFF; cdr3_nt: TGCAGCGTTCCCTTAGGAACTGAAGCTTTCTTT
clone_size: NA; j_call: TRBJ2-1; d_call: TRBD2; v_call: TRBV19; cdr3_aa: CASSSVAGGRNEQFF; cdr3_nt: TGTGCCAGTAGTTCTGTAGCGGGAGGGCGCAATGAGCAGTTCTTC
clone_size: NA; j_call: TRBJ2-5; d_call: TRBD1; v_call: TRBV27; cdr3_aa: CASRRTGGVETQYF; cdr3_nt: TGTGCCAGCAGGCGGACAGGGGGGGTGGAGACCCAGTACTTC
clone_size: few; j_call: TRBJ2-5; d_call: NA; v_call: TRBV19; cdr3_aa: CASSIWARETQYF; cdr3_nt: TGTGCCAGTAGTATATGGGCGAGGGAGACCCAGTACTTC
clone_size: NA; j_call: TRBJ1-3; d_call: NA; v_call: TRBV4-2; cdr3_aa: CASSQDPQLVSGNTIYF; cdr3_nt: TGTGCCAGCAGCCAAGATCCACAGCTGGTCTCTGGAAACACCATATATTTT
clone_size: NA; j_call: TRBJ1-3; d_call: NA; v_call: TRBV25-1; cdr3_aa: CASSEPGATSGNTIYF; cdr3_nt: TGTGCCAGCAGTGAACCGGGTGCAACATCTGGAAACACCATATATTTT
clone_size: NA; j_call: TRBJ2-4; d_call: NA; v_call: TRBV28; cdr3_aa: CASSVYLLQVSLAKNIQYF; cdr3_nt: TGTGCCAGCAGTGTGTACCTCTTACAGGTGTCTCTAGCCAAAAACATTCAGTACTTC
clone_size: NA; j_call: TRBJ2-1; d_call: NA; v_call: TRBV10-1; cdr3_aa: CASSAGDPYNEQFF; cdr3_nt: TGCGCCAGCAGTGCCGGAGACCCCTACAATGAGCAGTTCTTC
clone_size: NA; j_call: TRBJ1-1; d_call: TRBD1; v_call: TRBV7-9; cdr3_aa: CASSRTGGSEAFF; cdr3_nt: TGTGCCAGCAGCCGTACAGGGGGCTCTGAAGCTTTCTTT
clone_size: NA; j_call: TRBJ1-2; d_call: NA; v_call: TRBV27; cdr3_aa: CASSSYDSLGYTF; cdr3_nt: TGTGCCAGCAGTTCTTACGACAGTCTTGGCTACACCTTC
clone_size: NA; j_call: TRBJ2-3; d_call: NA; v_call: TRBV15; cdr3_aa: CATSLQGLGSTDTQYF; cdr3_nt: TGTGCCACCAGCTTACAGGGTTTGGGGAGCACAGATACGCAGTATTTT
clone_size: NA; j_call: TRBJ1-4; d_call: TRBD1; v_call: TRBV4-1; cdr3_aa: CASSRTGTGVLNEKLFF; cdr3_nt: TGCGCCAGCAGCCGGACCGGGACAGGGGTTCTTAATGAAAAACTGTTTTTT
clone_size: NA; j_call: TRBJ2-7; d_call: TRBD2; v_call: TRBV6-6; cdr3_aa: CASSNPSGSLYEQYF; cdr3_nt: TGTGCCAGCAGTAATCCTAGCGGGAGTCTCTACGAGCAGTACTTC